This TCR beta chain originates from a study of T cell responses to AZD1222 COVID-19 vaccine. Whole-study findings and limits: None of the repertoires were sampled until the peak T cell response had passed. Just a handful of AZD1222 recipients were seropositive at baseline.

The CDR3 runs 16 residues. Germline V gives CDR1 SGHKS, CDR2 YYEKEE (reference sequence). The V and J ends lost 0 bases and 0 bases respectively, with 10 bases between them. Remarks on this clone: Its antigen is not identified.

Repertoires were generated with immunoSEQ multiplex PCR, while TCRdb's copy carries only in-frame clones and drops some. The data hold around 100,000 clones, with roughly 86% observed a single time. This TCR came from an adult who received the AZD1222 COVID-19 vaccine. The gene calls are TRBV5-5 and TRBJ1-3; D is uncertain. Sequenced material: peripheral blood, taken 28 days after the second AZD1222 dose. The CDR3 here is CASSLGAPNSGNTIYF. Here the CDR3 DNA reads TGTGCCAGCAGCTTGGGGGCCCCGAACTCTGGAAACACCATATATTTT.